Sequencing of this TCR beta chain was carried out in a study of shared clonotypes between healthy human individuals. As for the study in general: Contributing individuals were two females and three males aged 18 to 49.

Trimming removed 10 bases from V and 5 bases from J; junction bases left unmatched: 8. CDR1 is MNHNS, CDR2 SASEGT, per germline. The CDR3 totals 13 residues. Genomic DNA per cell subset filled all wells of several immunoSEQ plates. Clones were read by immunoSEQ multiplex PCR, and TCRdb kept only the in-frame ones, dropping some. The sample records some 500,000 clones, about 80% being singletons. Sequences were obtained from PBMCs. This TCR was recovered from a woman aged 40 to 49 in good health. Some clones in this sample may be carry-over from other donors' samples. V is TRBV6-1 and J is TRBJ2-1, with 7 bases aligning to TRBD2. Here the CDR3 DNA reads TGTGCCACCCAAAGCGGGATGAACAATGAGCAGTTCTTC. Its protein is CATQSGMNNEQFF.